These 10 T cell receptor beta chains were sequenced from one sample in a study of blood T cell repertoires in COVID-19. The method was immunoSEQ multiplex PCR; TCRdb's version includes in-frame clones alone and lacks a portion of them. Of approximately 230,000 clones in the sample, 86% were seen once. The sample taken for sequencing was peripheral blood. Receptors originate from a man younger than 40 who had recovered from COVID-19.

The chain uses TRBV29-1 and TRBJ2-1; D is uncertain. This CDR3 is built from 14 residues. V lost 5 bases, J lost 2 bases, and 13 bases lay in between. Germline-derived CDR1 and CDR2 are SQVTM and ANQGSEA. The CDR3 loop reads CSVRLIVTYNEQFF. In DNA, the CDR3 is TGCAGCGTTCGCCTAATAGTGACCTACAATGAGCAGTTCTTC.

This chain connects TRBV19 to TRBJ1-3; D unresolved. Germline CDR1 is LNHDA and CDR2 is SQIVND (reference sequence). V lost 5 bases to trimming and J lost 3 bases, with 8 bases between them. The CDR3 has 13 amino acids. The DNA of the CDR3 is TGTGCCAGTAGTCCCCGGGATGGAAACACCATATATTTT. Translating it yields CASSPRDGNTIYF.

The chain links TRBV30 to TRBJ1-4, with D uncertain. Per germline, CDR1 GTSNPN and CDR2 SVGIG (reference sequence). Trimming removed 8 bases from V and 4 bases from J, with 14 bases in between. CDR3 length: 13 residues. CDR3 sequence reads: CALRGDGNEKLFF. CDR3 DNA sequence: TGTGCCCTCCGCGGCGATGGTAATGAAAAACTGTTTTTT.

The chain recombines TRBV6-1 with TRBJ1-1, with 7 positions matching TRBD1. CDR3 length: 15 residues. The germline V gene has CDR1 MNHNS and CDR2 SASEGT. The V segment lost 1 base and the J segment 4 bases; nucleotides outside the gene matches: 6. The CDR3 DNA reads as TGTGCCAGCAGTGAAGGCCAGGGGGTCATCACTGAAGCTTTCTTT. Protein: CASSEGQGVITEAFF.

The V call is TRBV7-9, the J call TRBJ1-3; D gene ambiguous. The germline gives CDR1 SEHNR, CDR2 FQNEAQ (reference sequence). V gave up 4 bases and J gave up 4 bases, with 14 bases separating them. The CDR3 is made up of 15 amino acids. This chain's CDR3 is CASSSGLAPGNTIYF. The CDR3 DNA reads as TGTGCCAGCAGCTCCGGTCTTGCCCCCGGAAACACCATATATTTT.

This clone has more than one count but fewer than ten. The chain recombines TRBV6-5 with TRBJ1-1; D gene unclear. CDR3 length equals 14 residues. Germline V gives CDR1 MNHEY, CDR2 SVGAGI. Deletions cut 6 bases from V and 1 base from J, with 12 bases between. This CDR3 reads CASRNSRRNTEAFF. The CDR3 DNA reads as TGTGCCAGCAGAAACTCGAGGAGGAACACTGAAGCTTTCTTT.

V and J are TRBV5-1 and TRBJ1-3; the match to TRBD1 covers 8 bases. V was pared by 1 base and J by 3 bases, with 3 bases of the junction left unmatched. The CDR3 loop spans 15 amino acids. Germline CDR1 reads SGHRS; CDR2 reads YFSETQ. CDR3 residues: CASSLPTGDGNTIYF. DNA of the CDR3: TGCGCCAGCAGCTTGCCGACAGGGGATGGAAACACCATATATTTT.

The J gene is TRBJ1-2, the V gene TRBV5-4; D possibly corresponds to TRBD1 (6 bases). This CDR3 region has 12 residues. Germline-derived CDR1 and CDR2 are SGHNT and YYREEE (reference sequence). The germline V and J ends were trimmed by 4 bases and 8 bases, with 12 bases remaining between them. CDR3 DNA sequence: TGTGCCAGCAGCATAGTGACAGGAGGCTACACCTTC. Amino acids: CASSIVTGGYTF.

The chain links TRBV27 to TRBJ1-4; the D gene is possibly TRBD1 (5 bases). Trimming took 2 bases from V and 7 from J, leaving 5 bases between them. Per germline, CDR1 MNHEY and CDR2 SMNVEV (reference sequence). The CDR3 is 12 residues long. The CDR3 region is CASSLTGEKLFF. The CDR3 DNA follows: TGTGCCAGCAGTTTAACAGGTGAAAAACTGTTTTTT.

DNA for the CDR3: TGTGCCAGCAGCTTACGGACTAGGGTTGCCTACGAGCAGTACTTC. Translated, it gives CASSLRTRVAYEQYF. The chain employs TRBV13 and TRBJ2-7, with 7 bases aligning to TRBD2. From germline, CDR1 is PRHDT and CDR2 FYEKMQ (reference sequence). The CDR3 runs 15 residues. Trimming removed 2 bases from V and 2 bases from J; junction bases left unmatched: 6.